The 15 T cell receptor beta chains listed next were all sequenced from one sample in a study of beta chain features in type 1 diabetes. Expressed TCRB transcripts were sequenced because the isolated RNA had all been reverse transcribed beforehand. Clones were sequenced by immunoSEQ multiplex PCR, and TCRdb holds only the in-frame ones, with some missing. The sample lists over 40,000 clones; approximately 68% were seen once. Antigens for these TCRs are unknown. Study results and caveats: Shorter TCRB CDR3s, moderately but significantly so, were found in Type 1 diabetes patients in all four CD4+ subsets.

Sequences were obtained from Tregs from blood. The receptors come from a woman younger than 30 with type 1 diabetes.

Only a few counts were recorded for this clone. One end of the junction varies from germline; a read error may be responsible. The CDR3, as DNA: TGCGCCAGCAGGCAAGGGAGTACCGATACGCAGTATTTT. This sequence encodes CASRQGSTDTQYF. The chain employs TRBV4-1 and TRBJ2-3, with D maybe TRBD2 (5 bases). Germline CDR1 is MGHRA and CDR2 is YSYEKL. The CDR3 spans 13 residues.

The gene calls are TRBV5-1 and TRBJ2-1; a weak D match, TRBD2 (6 bases). Germline V gene sequence: CDR1 SGHRS, CDR2 YFSETQ. The V end was cut by 4 bases, the J end by 2 bases, with 16 bases between. The length of the CDR3 is 16 residues. The DNA of the CDR3 is TGCGCCAGCAGCGACCTGACTAGATCAGCCTACAATGAGCAGTTCTTC. Translating gives CASSDLTRSAYNEQFF.

The chain couples TRBV7-2 to TRBJ2-2; a weak D match, TRBD1 (6 bases). Germline V gene sequence: CDR1 SGHTA, CDR2 FQGNSA. The length of the CDR3 is 16 residues. Trimming left V 5 bases short and J 7 bases short, with 20 bases between. CDR3 in DNA: TGTGCCAGCAGCGGGACCCGATCCGTACAGGGCGGGGAGCTGTTTTTT. This sequence encodes CASSGTRSVQGGELFF. The full variable domain, in which reference TRBV7-2 and TRBJ2-2 provide the parts outside the CDR3, is GAGVSQSPSNKVTEKGKDVELRCDPISGHTALYWYRQSLGQGLEFLIYFQGNSAPDKSGLPSDRFSAERTGGSVSTLTIQRTQQEDSAVYLCASSGTRSVQGGELFFGEGSRLTVL.

J is TRBJ1-1 and V is TRBV28; 7 positions match TRBD1. Germline lookup yields CDR1 MDHEN and CDR2 SYDVKM. This CDR3 comprises 13 residues. Trimming took 3 bases from V and 7 from J; bases not matched to a gene: 5. The CDR3 protein is CASSFINRGEAFF. CDR3 sequence (DNA): TGTGCCAGCAGTTTCATAAACAGGGGTGAAGCTTTCTTT.

The chain recombines TRBV9 with TRBJ2-3, with 9 bases identical to TRBD2. CDR1 is SGDLS, CDR2 YYNGEE, per germline. The CDR3 length is 14 residues. Trimming cost V 7 bases and J 2 bases; bases outside gene matches: 5. CDR3 residues: CASSRGGDTDTQYF. In nucleotides, the CDR3 is TGTGCCAGCTCCCGCGGGGGGGACACAGATACGCAGTATTTT. The complete variable domain, with remaining parts taken from reference TRBV9 and TRBJ2-3, reads DSGVTQTPKHLITATGQRVTLRCSPRSGDLSVYWYQQSLDQGLQFLIQYYNGEERAKGNILERFSAQQFPDLHSELNLSSLELGDSALYFCASSRGGDTDTQYFGPGTRLTVL.

The gene calls are TRBV7-2 and TRBJ1-1, with D unresolved. The V and J ends lost 3 bases and 6 bases respectively, with 17 bases between them. Germline CDR1 reads SGHTA; CDR2 reads FQGNSA. The CDR3 has 15 amino acids. CDR3 DNA sequence: TGTGCCAGCAGCTTCGGGGTCGGTTTTGGGGCTGAAGCTTTCTTT. Its translation: CASSFGVGFGAEAFF.

This chain uses TRBV6-1 with TRBJ1-1, with TRBD1 matching 9 bases. Unmatched junction bases numbered 6, after V lost 4 bases and J lost 9 bases. Germline V lookup: CDR1 MNHNS, CDR2 SASEGT. The CDR3 sequence is 13 residues long. The DNA of the CDR3 is TGTGCCAGCAGTGGCCGGGACAGGGATAAAGCTTTCTTT. Protein product: CASSGRDRDKAFF.

The genes are TRBV6-6 and TRBJ2-7; a weak D match, TRBD2 (5 bases). The CDR3 contains 14 residues. Trimming pared 6 bases from V and 2 bases from J, leaving 14 bases between. Germline V gives CDR1 MNHNY, CDR2 SVGAGI (reference sequence). CDR3 DNA sequence: TGTGCCAGCAGCCTAAGTGCGGGCCCCTACGAGCAGTACTTC. This encodes CASSLSAGPYEQYF.

This clone was found a few times. The chain carries TRBV5-4 and TRBJ2-7; D remains unclear. The CDR3 totals 14 residues. Germline CDR1 and CDR2: SGHNT and YYREEE (reference sequence). The V end lost 0 bases, the J end lost 3 bases, and 10 bases lay between the germline ends. The CDR3 DNA reads TGTGCCAGCAGCTTGGGCAGGCAGGACTACGAGCAGTACTTC. Protein: CASSLGRQDYEQYF.

V is TRBV6-5 and J is TRBJ2-1, with 12 bases fitting TRBD2. The CDR3 extends over 13 amino acids. Germline V CDR1 and CDR2: MNHEY, SVGAGI. V gave up 6 bases and J gave up 10 bases; unmatched junction bases: 4. The CDR3 coding sequence is TGTGCCAGCAGGCTAGCGGGGGGGCCAGAGCAGTTCTTC. Translation gives CASRLAGGPEQFF.

The genes are TRBV5-1 and TRBJ2-1; 9 nucleotides match TRBD2. The CDR3 consists of 18 residues. Germline V gives CDR1 SGHRS, CDR2 YFSETQ. Trimming removed 1 base from V and 7 bases from J; junction bases left unmatched: 15. CDR3 residues: CASSLNPRGSGGGNEQFF. Written as DNA, the CDR3 is TGCGCCAGCAGCTTGAATCCTAGGGGTAGCGGGGGTGGAAATGAGCAGTTCTTC.

The genes are TRBV10-3 and TRBJ1-1; no clear D gene. This CDR3 comprises 13 residues. Trimming removed 0 bases from V and 11 bases from J, with 13 bases in between. The germline V gene encodes CDR1 ENHRY and CDR2 SYGVKD. CDR3 sequence reads: CAISESVPGEAFF. CDR3 nucleotides: TGTGCCATCAGTGAGTCGGTCCCCGGGGAGGCTTTCTTT.

The V gene is TRBV28, the J gene TRBJ1-5; D unclear. Germline V gene sequence: CDR1 MDHEN, CDR2 SYDVKM. The V gene lost 5 bases and the J gene lost 5 bases, with 16 bases spanning the gap. The CDR3 sequence is 15 residues long. The CDR3 loop reads CASSTSGIDHQPQHF. The CDR3 coding sequence is TGTGCCAGCAGTACCTCGGGAATTGACCATCAGCCCCAGCATTTT.

The V gene is TRBV13, the J gene TRBJ2-7; 8 bases map to TRBD2. V lost 4 bases to trimming and J lost 0 bases; unmatched junction nucleotides: 8. The CDR3 has 16 residues. The germline CDR1 and CDR2 sequences are PRHDT and FYEKMQ (reference sequence). The CDR3 DNA follows: TGTGCCAGCAGCTGGCTTAAGCGGGGGAGCTCCTACGAGCAGTACTTC. Translating it yields CASSWLKRGSSYEQYF.

The chain is built from TRBV27 and TRBJ2-2, with D hard to call. V was pared by 3 bases and J by 2 bases, with 7 bases between. Looked up from germline, CDR1 is MNHEY and CDR2 is SMNVEV (reference sequence). CDR3 length: 14 residues. The CDR3 DNA follows: TGTGCCAGCAGTTTTTCAGATAACACCGGGGAGCTGTTTTTT. It encodes CASSFSDNTGELFF.